This T cell receptor beta chain emerged from a study of early T cells in non-severe SARS-CoV-2 infection. TCRdb re-analysed the 5' RACE reads in MiXCR, keeping a single row per CDR3 protein. The sample contains about 83,000 distinct CDR3 sequences, 8.5% to 12% of which appear only once. Trimming removed 2 bases from V and 4 bases from J, with 11 bases in between. Germline CDR1 and CDR2: SGHTA and FQGNSA. This CDR3 has 14 amino acids. The sequence was collected from an adult who was a healthcare worker with PCR-confirmed SARS-CoV-2 infection or an uninfected control (not recorded which). Sequenced material: whole blood, taken at baseline. This sequence joins TRBV7-2 and TRBJ1-2; D call uncertain. CDR3 in DNA: TGTGCCAGCAGCTTATTTGGGAGCCCCTATGGCTACACCTTC. Protein product: CASSLFGSPYGYTF.